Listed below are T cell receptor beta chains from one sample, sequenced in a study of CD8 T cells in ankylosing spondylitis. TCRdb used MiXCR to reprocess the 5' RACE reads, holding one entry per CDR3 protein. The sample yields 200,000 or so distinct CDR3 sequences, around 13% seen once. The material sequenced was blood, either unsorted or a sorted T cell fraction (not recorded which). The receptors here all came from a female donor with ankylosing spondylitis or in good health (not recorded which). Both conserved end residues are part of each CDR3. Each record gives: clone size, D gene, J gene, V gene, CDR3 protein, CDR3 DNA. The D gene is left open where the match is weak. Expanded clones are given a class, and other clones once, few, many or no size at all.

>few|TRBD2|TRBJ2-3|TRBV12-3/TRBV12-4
CASSLAGAFTDTQYF
TGTGCCAGCTCCTTAGCGGGGGCTTTCACAGATACGCAGTATTTT
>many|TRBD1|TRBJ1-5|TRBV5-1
CASSNGQGEGEPQHF
TGCGCCAGCAGCAACGGACAGGGGGAGGGTGAGCCCCAGCATTTT
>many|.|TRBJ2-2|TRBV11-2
CASSLPPSFGTGELFF
TGTGCCAGCAGCTTACCCCCCAGTTTTGGTACCGGGGAGCTGTTTTTT
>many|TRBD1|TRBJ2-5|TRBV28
CASKAGGRETQYF
TGTGCCAGCAAGGCAGGGGGTCGGGAGACCCAGTACTTC
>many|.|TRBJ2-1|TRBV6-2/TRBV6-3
CASSPLMSFSSYNEQFF
TGTGCCAGCAGCCCCTTGATGAGCTTTAGCTCCTACAATGAGCAGTTCTTC
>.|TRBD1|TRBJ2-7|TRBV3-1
CASSTRDRIYEQYF
TGTGCCAGCAGCACACGGGACAGGATCTACGAGCAGTACTTC
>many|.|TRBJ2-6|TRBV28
CASRVGGANVLTF
TGTGCCAGCAGGGTTGGGGGGGCCAACGTCCTGACTTTC
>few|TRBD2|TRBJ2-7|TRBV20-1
CSAYNLAGGIEQYF
TGCAGTGCTTACAATCTAGCGGGGGGCATCGAGCAGTACTTC
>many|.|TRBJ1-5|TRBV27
CASSLSARGINQPQHF
TGTGCCAGCAGTTTATCGGCGCGGGGGATTAATCAGCCCCAGCATTTT
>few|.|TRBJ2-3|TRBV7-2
CASSLAGGAALTQYF
TGTGCCAGCAGCTTAGCAGGGGGGGCGGCGCTTACGCAGTATTTT
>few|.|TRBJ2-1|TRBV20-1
CSAQLVTGTHNEQFF
TGCAGTGCTCAATTGGTGACGGGAACCCACAATGAGCAGTTCTTC
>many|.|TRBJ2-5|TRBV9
CASSVGRDKQETQYF
TGTGCCAGCAGCGTAGGCCGGGACAAGCAAGAGACCCAGTACTTC
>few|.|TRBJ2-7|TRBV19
CASSIEGSPYEQYF
TGTGCCAGTAGTATAGAGGGATCCCCCTACGAGCAGTACTTC
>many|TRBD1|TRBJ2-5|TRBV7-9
CASSWGQGIQETQYF
TGTGCCAGCAGCTGGGGACAGGGGATACAAGAGACCCAGTACTTC
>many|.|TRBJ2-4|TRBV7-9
CASSLGTTNIQYF
TGTGCCAGCAGCCTCGGGACAACAAACATTCAGTACTTC
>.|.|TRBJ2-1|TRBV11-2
CASRKWGRTYNEQFF
TGTGCCAGCAGAAAATGGGGACGGACGTACAATGAGCAGTTCTTC
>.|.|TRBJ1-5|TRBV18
CASSPLGHQPQHF
TGTGCCAGCTCACCCCTCGGGCATCAGCCCCAGCATTTT
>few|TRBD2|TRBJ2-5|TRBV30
CAWRREVETQYF
TGTGCCTGGAGGCGGGAGGTTGAGACCCAGTACTTC
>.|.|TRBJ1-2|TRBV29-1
CSAPGRDYTF
TGCAGCGCCCCGGGCAGGGACTACACCTTC
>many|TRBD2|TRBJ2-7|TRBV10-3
CAIRAGTSGREQYF
TGTGCCATCAGAGCCGGGACTAGCGGGAGAGAGCAGTACTTC
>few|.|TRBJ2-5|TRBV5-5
CASRGLGQETQYF
TGTGCCAGCAGAGGTCTCGGTCAAGAGACCCAGTACTTC
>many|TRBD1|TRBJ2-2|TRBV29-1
CSVGSGTATGELFF
TGCAGCGTCGGCTCCGGGACAGCCACCGGGGAGCTGTTTTTT
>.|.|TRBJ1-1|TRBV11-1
CASSLTGQVEAFF
TGTGCCAGCAGCTTGACCGGGCAGGTTGAAGCTTTCTTT
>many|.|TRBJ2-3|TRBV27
CASSPTDLDMPVGTQYF
TGTGCCAGCAGTCCCACGGACCTGGACATGCCGGTGGGTACGCAGTATTTT
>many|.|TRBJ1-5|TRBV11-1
CASSLVKPGNPTRNQPQHF
TGTGCCAGCAGCTTAGTGAAGCCGGGGAACCCTACGAGAAATCAGCCCCAGCATTTT
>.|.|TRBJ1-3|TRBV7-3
CASSLGPGNSGNTIYF
TGTGCCAGCAGCTTAGGTCCGGGGAATAGTGGAAACACCATATATTTT